This TCR beta chain emerged from a study of blood T cells in healthy people across ages. This clonotype was counted at least ten times. Each donor was a healthy Caucasian individual from Russia, aged about 6 to 95. A sample-barcoded 5' primer and a J-beta primer mix were used in a second PCR of about 7 to 12 cycles. TCRdb itself ran the 5' RACE reads through MiXCR, one entry per CDR3 protein. The sample consists of 550,000 to 700,000 distinct CDR3 sequences, roughly a quarter of them appearing once. The receptor's source is a woman between 65 and 79 years old in good health. Material: blood.

The CDR3 DNA is TGTGCCAGCAGCGTAACCCCAGGGCCCCAAGAGACCCAGTACTTC. Translation: CASSVTPGPQETQYF. V usage is TRBV9 and J usage is TRBJ2-5; the D gene is possibly TRBD1 (5 bases). V dropped 1 base and J dropped 1 base, with 11 bases sitting between them. Per the germline V gene, CDR1 is SGDLS and CDR2 is YYNGEE. The CDR3 runs 15 residues.